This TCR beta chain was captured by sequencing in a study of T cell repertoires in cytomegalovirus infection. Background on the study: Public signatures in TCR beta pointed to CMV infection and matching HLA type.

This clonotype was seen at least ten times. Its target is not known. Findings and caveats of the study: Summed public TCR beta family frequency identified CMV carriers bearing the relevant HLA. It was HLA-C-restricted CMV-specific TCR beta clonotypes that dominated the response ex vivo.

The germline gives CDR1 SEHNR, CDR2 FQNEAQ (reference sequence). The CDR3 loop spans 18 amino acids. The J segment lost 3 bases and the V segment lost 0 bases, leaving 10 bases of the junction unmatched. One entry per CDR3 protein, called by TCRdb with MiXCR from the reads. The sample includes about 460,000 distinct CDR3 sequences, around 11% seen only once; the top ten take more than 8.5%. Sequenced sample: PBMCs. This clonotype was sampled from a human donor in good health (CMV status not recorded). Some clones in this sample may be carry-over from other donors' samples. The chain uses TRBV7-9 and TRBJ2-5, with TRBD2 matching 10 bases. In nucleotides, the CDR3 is TGTGCCAGCAGCTTAGCGCTAAGCGGGAGGGCCGGGGAAGAGACCCAGTACTTC. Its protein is CASSLALSGRAGEETQYF.